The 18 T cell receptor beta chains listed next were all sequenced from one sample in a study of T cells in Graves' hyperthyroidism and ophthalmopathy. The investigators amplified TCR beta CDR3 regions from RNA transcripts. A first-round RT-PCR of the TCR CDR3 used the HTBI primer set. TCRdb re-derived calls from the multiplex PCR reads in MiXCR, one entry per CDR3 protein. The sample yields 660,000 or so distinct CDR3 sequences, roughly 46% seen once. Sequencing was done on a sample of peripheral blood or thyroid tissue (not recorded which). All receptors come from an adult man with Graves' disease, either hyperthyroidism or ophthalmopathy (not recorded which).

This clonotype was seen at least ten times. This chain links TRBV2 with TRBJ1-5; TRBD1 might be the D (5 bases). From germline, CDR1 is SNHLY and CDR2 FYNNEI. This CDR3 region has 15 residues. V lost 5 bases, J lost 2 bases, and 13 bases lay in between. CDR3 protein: CASSLDSAGNQPQHF. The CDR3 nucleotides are TGTGCCAGCAGTCTAGACAGCGCCGGCAATCAGCCCCAGCATTTT.

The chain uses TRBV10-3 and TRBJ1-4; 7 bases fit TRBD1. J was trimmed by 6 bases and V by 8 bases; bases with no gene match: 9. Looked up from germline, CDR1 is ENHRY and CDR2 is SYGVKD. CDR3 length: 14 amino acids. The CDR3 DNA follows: TGTGCCATCCAGGGGGACGGCGAGCATGAAAAACTGTTTTTT. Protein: CAIQGDGEHEKLFF.

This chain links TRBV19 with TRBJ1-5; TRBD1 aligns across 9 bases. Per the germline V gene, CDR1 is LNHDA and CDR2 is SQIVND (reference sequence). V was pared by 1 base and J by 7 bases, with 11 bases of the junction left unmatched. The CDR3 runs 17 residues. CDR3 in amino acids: CASSIGGTGNWYQPQHF. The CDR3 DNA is TGTGCCAGTAGTATAGGAGGGACAGGGAATTGGTACCAGCCCCAGCATTTT.

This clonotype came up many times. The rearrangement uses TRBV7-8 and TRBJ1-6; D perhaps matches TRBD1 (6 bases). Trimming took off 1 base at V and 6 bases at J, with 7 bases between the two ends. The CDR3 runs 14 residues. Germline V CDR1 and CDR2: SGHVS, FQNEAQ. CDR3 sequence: CASSLGTVNSPLHF. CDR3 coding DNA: TGTGCCAGCAGCTTAGGGACAGTTAATTCACCCCTCCACTTT. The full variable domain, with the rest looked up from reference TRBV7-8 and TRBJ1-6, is GAGVSQSPRYKVAKRGQDVALRCDPISGHVSLFWYQQALGQGPEFLTYFQNEAQLDKSGLPSDRFFAERPEGSVSTLKIQRTQQEDSAVYLCASSLGTVNSPLHFGNGTRLTVT.

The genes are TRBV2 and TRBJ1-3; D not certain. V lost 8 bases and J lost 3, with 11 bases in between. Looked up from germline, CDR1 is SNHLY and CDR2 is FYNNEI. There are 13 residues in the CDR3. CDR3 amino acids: CASPDGLGNTIYF. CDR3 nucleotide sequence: TGTGCCAGCCCCGACGGGCTTGGAAACACCATATATTTT.

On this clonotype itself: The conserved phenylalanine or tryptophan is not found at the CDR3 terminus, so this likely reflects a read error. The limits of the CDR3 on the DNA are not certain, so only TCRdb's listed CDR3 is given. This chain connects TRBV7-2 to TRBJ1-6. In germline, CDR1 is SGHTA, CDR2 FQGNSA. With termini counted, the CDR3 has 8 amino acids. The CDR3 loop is CASSPTTI.

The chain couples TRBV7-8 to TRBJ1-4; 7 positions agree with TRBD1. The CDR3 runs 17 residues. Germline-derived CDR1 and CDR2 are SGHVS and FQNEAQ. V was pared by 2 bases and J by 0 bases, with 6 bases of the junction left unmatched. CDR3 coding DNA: TGTGCCAGCAGCTTATGGGGACAGCCGGCAACTAATGAAAAACTGTTTTTT. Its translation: CASSLWGQPATNEKLFF.

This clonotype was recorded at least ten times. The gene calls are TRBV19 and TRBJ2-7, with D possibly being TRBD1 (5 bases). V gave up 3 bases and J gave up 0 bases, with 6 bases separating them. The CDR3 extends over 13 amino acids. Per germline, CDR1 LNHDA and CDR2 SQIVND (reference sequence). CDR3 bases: TGTGCCAGTAGTATCCAGGGCTCCTACGAGCAGTACTTC. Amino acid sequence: CASSIQGSYEQYF.

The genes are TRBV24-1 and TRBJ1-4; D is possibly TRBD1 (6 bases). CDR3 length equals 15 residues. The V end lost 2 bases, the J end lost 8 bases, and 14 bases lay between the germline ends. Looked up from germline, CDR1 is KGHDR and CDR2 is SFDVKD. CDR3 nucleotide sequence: TGTGCCACCAGTGATTCGACGGGGGCGGACGAAAAACTGTTTTTT. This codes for CATSDSTGADEKLFF.

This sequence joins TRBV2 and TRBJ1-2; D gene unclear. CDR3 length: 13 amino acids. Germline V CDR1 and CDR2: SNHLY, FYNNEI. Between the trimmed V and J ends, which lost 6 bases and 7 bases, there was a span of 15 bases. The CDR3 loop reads CASSLVAVRGYTF. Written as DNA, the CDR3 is TGTGCCAGCAGCTTGGTGGCGGTTCGTGGCTACACCTTC. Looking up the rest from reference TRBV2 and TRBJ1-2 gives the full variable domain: EPEVTQTPSHQVTQMGQEVILRCVPISNHLYFYWYRQILGQKVEFLVSFYNNEISEKSEIFDDQFSVERPDGSNFTLKIRSTKLEDSAMYFCASSLVAVRGYTFGSGTRLTVV.

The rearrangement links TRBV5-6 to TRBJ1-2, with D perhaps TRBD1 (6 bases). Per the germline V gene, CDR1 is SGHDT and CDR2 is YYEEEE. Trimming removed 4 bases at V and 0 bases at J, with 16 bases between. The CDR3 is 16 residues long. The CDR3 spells CASSTGPPTTNYGYTF. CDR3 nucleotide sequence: TGTGCCAGCAGCACAGGGCCGCCGACGACTAACTATGGCTACACCTTC.

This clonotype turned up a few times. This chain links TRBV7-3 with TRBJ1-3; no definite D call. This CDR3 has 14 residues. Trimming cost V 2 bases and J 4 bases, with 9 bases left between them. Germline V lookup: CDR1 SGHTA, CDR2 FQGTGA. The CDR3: CASSLDVTGNTIYF. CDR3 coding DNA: TGTGCCAGCAGCTTAGACGTAACCGGAAACACCATATATTTT.

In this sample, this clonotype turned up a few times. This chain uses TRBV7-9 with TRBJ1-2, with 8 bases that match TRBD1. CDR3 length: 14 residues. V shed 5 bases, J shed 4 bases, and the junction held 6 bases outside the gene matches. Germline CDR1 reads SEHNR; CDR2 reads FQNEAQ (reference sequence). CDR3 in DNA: TGTGCCAGCAGCCACAGGACAGGGATCTATGGCTACACCTTC. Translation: CASSHRTGIYGYTF.

The chain's CDR3 is CASSPAPGGYYGYTF. As DNA, the CDR3 is TGTGCCAGCAGCCCAGCACCGGGCGGGTACTATGGCTACACCTTC. The chain carries TRBV7-3 and TRBJ1-2; D unclear. This CDR3 contains 15 residues. Germline CDR1 SGHTA, CDR2 FQGTGA. Trimming stripped 5 bases from V and 3 bases from J, with 16 bases between.

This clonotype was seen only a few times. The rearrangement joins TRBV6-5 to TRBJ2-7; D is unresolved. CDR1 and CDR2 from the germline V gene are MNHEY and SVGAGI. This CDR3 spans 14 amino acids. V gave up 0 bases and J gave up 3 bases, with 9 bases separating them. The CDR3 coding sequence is TGTGCCAGCAGTTACTCAGTCTCCCTCTACGAGCAGTACTTC. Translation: CASSYSVSLYEQYF.

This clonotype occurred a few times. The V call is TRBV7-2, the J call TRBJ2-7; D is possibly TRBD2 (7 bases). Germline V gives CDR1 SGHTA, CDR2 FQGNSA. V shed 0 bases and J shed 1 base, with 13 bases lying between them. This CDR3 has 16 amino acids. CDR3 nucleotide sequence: TGTGCCAGCAGCTTAGCGGGCGGGGGCCAATCCTACGAGCAGTACTTC. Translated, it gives CASSLAGGGQSYEQYF.

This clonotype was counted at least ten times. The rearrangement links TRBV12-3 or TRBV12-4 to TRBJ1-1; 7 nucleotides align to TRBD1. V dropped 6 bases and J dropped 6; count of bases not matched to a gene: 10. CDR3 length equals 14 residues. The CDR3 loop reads CASRSKGAASEAFF. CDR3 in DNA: TGTGCCAGCAGGTCAAAGGGGGCGGCGTCTGAAGCTTTCTTT.

The CDR3 here is CASSQGQGLDGYTF. In DNA, the CDR3 is TGTGCCAGCAGCCAGGGACAGGGCTTGGATGGCTACACCTTC. V and J are TRBV7-2 and TRBJ1-2; 9 bases are a match to TRBD1. The CDR3 consists of 14 residues. V lost 5 bases to trimming and J lost 6 bases; unmatched junction nucleotides: 7. Germline V lookup: CDR1 SGHTA, CDR2 FQGNSA.